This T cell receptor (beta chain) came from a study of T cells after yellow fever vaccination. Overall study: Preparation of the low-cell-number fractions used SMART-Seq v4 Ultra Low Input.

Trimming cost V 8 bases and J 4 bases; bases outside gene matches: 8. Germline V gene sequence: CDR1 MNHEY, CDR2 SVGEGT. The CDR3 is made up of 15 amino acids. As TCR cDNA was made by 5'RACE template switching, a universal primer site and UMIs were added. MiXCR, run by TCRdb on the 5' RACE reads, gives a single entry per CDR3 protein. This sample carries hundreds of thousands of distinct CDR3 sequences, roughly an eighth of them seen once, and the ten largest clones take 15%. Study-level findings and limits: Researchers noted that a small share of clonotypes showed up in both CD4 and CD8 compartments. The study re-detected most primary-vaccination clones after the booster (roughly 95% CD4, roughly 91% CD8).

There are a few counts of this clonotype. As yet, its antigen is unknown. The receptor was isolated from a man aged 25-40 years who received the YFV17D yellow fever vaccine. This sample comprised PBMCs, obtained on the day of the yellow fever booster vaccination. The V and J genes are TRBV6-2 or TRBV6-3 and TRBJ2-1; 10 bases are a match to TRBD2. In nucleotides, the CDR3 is TGTGCCAGCCATAAAGCGGGAGGGCATTACAATGAGCAGTTCTTC. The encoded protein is CASHKAGGHYNEQFF.